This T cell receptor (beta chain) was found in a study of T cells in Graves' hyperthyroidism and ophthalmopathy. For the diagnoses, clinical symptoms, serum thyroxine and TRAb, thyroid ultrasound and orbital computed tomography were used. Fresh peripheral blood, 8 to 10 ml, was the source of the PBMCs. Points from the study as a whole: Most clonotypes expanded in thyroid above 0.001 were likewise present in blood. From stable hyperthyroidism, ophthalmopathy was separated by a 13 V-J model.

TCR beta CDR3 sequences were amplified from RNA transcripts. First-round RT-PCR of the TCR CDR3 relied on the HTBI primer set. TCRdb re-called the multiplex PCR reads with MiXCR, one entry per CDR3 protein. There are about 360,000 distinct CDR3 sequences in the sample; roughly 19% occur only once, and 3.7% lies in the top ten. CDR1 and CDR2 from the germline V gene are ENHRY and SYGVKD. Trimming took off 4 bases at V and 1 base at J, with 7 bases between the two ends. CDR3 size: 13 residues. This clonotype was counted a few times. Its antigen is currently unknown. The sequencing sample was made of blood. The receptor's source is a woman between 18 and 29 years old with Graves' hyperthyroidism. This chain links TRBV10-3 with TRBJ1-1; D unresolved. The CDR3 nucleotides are TGTGCCATCAGTGCCGAGGGGAACACTGAAGCTTTCTTT. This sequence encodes CAISAEGNTEAFF.